A selection of T cell receptor beta chains follows, all from one sample in a study of T cell repertoires in cytomegalovirus infection. The antigens of these receptors remain unknown. In TCRdb, the reads were re-called with MiXCR into one record per CDR3 protein. Here the sample spans 200,000 to 250,000 distinct CDR3 sequences, approximately 38% being singletons. The sample consisted of CD8+ T cells from cultured PBMCs, taken from culture after CMV antigen stimulation. The receptors shown here come from a human donor in good health (CMV status not recorded). Some clones in this sample may be carry-over from other donors' samples. Both conserved end residues are part of each CDR3. Fields, in order: J gene, V gene, CDR3 protein.

>TRBJ1-5|TRBV12-3/TRBV12-4
CASSPQPDSKGQPQHF
>TRBJ1-1|TRBV6-1
CASSEGGWDEAFF
>TRBJ2-1|TRBV5-3
CASSLSRETYNEQFF
>TRBJ1-1|TRBV4-1
CASSQDWQGDTEAFF
>TRBJ1-1|TRBV27
CASSPAIRNTEAFF
>TRBJ1-6|TRBV5-6
CASSLWTGSSYNSPLHF
>TRBJ2-7|TRBV6-1
CASSEGYEQYF
>TRBJ1-1|TRBV2
CASINWDREAFF
>TRBJ2-1|TRBV5-6
CASRLWGPTDNEQFF
>TRBJ2-7|TRBV7-9
CASSFWYREQYF
>TRBJ2-1|TRBV4-1
CASSQAPVGGIRNEQFF
>TRBJ2-1|TRBV28
CASTLPSNNNEQFF
>TRBJ2-2|TRBV6-5
CASSRALDPAWELFF
>TRBJ1-5|TRBV27
CASRGTGSMSQPQHF
>TRBJ1-4|TRBV18
CASSPRQAWATNEKLFF
>TRBJ2-7|TRBV7-9
CASSPALVGEQYF
>TRBJ2-7|TRBV27
CASSFGQAREEQYF
>TRBJ1-4|TRBV7-8
CASSSLTGTNEKLFF
>TRBJ1-5|TRBV28
CASSFGTGSNQPQHF
>TRBJ1-2|TRBV7-9
CASSLDDGRGERNYGYTF
>TRBJ2-1|TRBV27
CATRVGLASSYNEQFF
>TRBJ2-1|TRBV5-6
CASMRSSGIEQFF
>TRBJ2-1|TRBV10-3
CAISERTSGGGNNEQFF
>TRBJ2-2|TRBV11-2
CASSLDSYLETGELFF
>TRBJ2-5|TRBV4-1
CASSQGLDETQYF
>TRBJ2-1|TRBV11-2
CASSLVRYTNTYNEQFF
>TRBJ2-3|TRBV28
CASSRLASPGDTQYF
>TRBJ2-7|TRBV7-8
CASSDLGQGFHEQYF
>TRBJ1-6|TRBV28
CASKPGSSYNSPLHF
>TRBJ2-4|TRBV28
CASSPPRGSAKNIQYF
>TRBJ2-2|TRBV28
CASSSGTSGTWGELFF
>TRBJ2-2|TRBV2
CASSEVPGAGTGELFF
>TRBJ2-5|TRBV28
CASSTDHRGWQETQYF
>TRBJ2-7|TRBV5-1
CASSFGTGVHEQYF
>TRBJ2-5|TRBV6-6
CASSYSGGVETQYF
>TRBJ1-6|TRBV25-1
CASSDPLGDRGSPLHF
>TRBJ2-5|TRBV4-2
CASSQDLGSGETQYF
>TRBJ2-3|TRBV28
CASSPTAPITDTQYF
>TRBJ2-1|TRBV7-9
CASSPSGIAGGEQFF
>TRBJ1-4|TRBV20-1
CSAPSPDIRGEKLFF
>TRBJ2-1|TRBV7-3
CASSVSGTEDNEQFF
>TRBJ2-2|TRBV6-6
CASSYGTVTNTGELFF
>TRBJ2-3|TRBV27
CASSLYGPGLSSPSTDTQYF